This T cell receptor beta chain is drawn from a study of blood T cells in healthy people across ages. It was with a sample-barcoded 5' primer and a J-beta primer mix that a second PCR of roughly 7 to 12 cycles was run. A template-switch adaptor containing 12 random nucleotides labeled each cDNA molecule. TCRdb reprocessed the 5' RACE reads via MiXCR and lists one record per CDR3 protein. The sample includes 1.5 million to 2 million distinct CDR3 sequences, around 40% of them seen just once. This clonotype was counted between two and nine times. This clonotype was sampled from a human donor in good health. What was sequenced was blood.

The CDR3 DNA reads TGTGCCAGCAGCCCTCAGACGGATCTGTTGGGCGGCTACACCTTC. Translated, it gives CASSPQTDLLGGYTF. The chain employs TRBV4-2 and TRBJ1-2; D not resolved. V shed 4 bases and J shed 8 bases, with 20 bases lying between them. Germline lookup yields CDR1 LGHNA and CDR2 YNFKEQ. The CDR3 consists of 15 residues.